The 3 T cell receptor beta chains below were found in one sample sequenced in a study of blood T cell repertoires in COVID-19. The data were produced by immunoSEQ multiplex PCR, yet TCRdb's version contains in-frame clones alone and is incomplete. This sample has 25,000 to 35,000 clones, with approximately 87% found just once. The sample was peripheral blood. The source of these receptors is a human donor with active COVID-19. The donor label of this sample is uncertain.

The chain links TRBV11-3 to TRBJ2-5, with 14 bases that match TRBD2. V shed 4 bases and J 5 bases; nucleotides not matched to a gene: 3. Germline CDR1 is SGHNT and CDR2 is YENEEA. This CDR3 region has 15 residues. The CDR3 protein is CASSSGLAGAETQYF. The CDR3 DNA is TGTGCCAGCAGCTCGGGACTAGCGGGAGCTGAGACCCAGTACTTC.

The V and J genes are TRBV5-1 and TRBJ2-7; D might be TRBD1 (6 bases). The length of the CDR3 is 16 residues. The V end was cut by 5 bases, the J end by 4 bases, with 22 bases between. Germline V gene lookup returns CDR1 SGHRS and CDR2 YFSETQ. For the CDR3, the DNA is TGCGCCAGCAGGTCATGGGCAAGTGGGGGCAAGTACGAGCAGTACTTC. Translating it yields CASRSWASGGKYEQYF.

V usage is TRBV29-1 and J usage is TRBJ2-5; D is undetermined. The ends were cut back, 7 bases at V and 0 bases at J, with 15 bases in the middle. The germline V gene encodes CDR1 SQVTM and CDR2 ANQGSEA. CDR3 length equals 14 residues. CDR3 DNA sequence: TGCAGCGCAACAGCTAAGTGGTACCAAGAGACCCAGTACTTC. Amino acids: CSATAKWYQETQYF.